This T cell receptor beta chain stems from a study of response to subunit inactivated influenza vaccine. This clonotype showed up just a few times. Trimming took off 0 bases at V and 3 bases at J, with 12 bases between the two ends. From germline, CDR1 is SGHDN and CDR2 FVKESK. CDR3 size: 15 residues. TCRdb independently ran MiXCR on the RT-PCR reads; one entry per CDR3 protein. Of under 200,000 distinct CDR3 sequences listed, over 9.5% are singletons. The same data also contributed to another study, on T cells expressing NK-cell markers. From that paper: 5'RACE template switching built TCR beta cDNA with unique molecular identifiers. In roughly six donors, dominant NKG2C+ clonotypes were roughly 1.0-8% of CD8+ T cells. Similarly, these clonotypes led the CD3+CD56-NKG2C+ fraction as well in a few donors.

The source of this sequence is a man in his fifties who received an inactivated influenza vaccine. This sequence joins TRBV14 and TRBJ2-7; maybe TRBD2 (6 bases). The source material was CD8+ T cells sorted from PBMCs, sampled 11 to 12 days after vaccination. This CDR3 is CASSQDSGLYYEQYF. The CDR3 region has the DNA TGTGCCAGCAGCCAAGATTCGGGACTTTACTACGAGCAGTACTTC.